This T cell receptor (beta chain) was recorded in a study of blood T cell repertoires in COVID-19. Whole-study context: COVID-19 samples, acute and convalescent, were from the United States, Italy and Spain. Sample material is recorded as cDNA or gDNA derived from T cells, B-cell-depleted T cells, or PBMCs.

The V segment lost 9 bases and the J segment 3 bases; nucleotides outside the gene matches: 6. The CDR3 runs to 13 residues. CDR1 is MDHEN and CDR2 is SYDVKM in the germline V gene. Original processing notes: The authors estimated nucleated cell counts from reference gene primer amplification. TCRdb keeps only in-frame clones here, not all; method: immunoSEQ multiplex PCR. V and J calls and clone size follow that table, whereas D and trimming were derived from the DNA. The sample comprises some 50,000 clones, just over 85% of which are singletons, and around 27% rests with the top ten. This chain joins TRBV28 and TRBJ2-7, with 9 bases lining up with TRBD1. Sequencing used peripheral blood. This clonotype originated in a human donor in a cohort sampled during active COVID-19. DNA for the CDR3: TGTGCCAGTCGGACAGGGGATCTCTACGAGCAGTACTTC. It yields the protein CASRTGDLYEQYF.